One sample yielded the 5 T cell receptor beta chains listed below, sequenced in a study of CD8 T cells in ankylosing spondylitis. Study-level points and caveats: There was a TCR beta motif, made of several highly homologous variants, that appeared characteristic of ankylosing spondylitis blood.

TCRdb called the 5' RACE reads again in MiXCR, with one record for every CDR3 protein. The sample includes around 540,000 distinct CDR3 sequences, 10% to 15% seen only once; the top ten take 6.8%. These receptors have no identified antigens. The sample consisted of blood, either unsorted or a sorted T cell fraction (not recorded which). These receptors all stem from a male donor with ankylosing spondylitis.

Only a few counts were recorded for this clonotype. The chain recombines TRBV5-1 with TRBJ1-5; D unclear. The CDR3 sequence is 14 residues long. Germline loops: CDR1 SGHRS, CDR2 YFSETQ. V lost 1 base and J lost 7, with 12 bases in between. The CDR3 bases are TGCGCCAGCAGCTTGTGGGCAGGCGTGCAGCCCCAGCATTTT. As protein: CASSLWAGVQPQHF.

This clonotype appeared a few times. This sequence joins TRBV15 and TRBJ2-3; D tentatively reads TRBD1 or TRBD2 (5 bases each). Germline loops: CDR1 LNHNV, CDR2 YYDKDF (reference sequence). With 0 bases removed from V and 8 bases from J, the gap between germline ends came to 15 bases. The CDR3 covers 15 residues. The CDR3 nucleotides read TGTGCCACCAGCAGAGATTCTGGTGGGGGTGTTACGCAGTATTTT. Translating gives CATSRDSGGGVTQYF.

This clonotype was recorded at least ten times. The chain combines TRBV29-1 with TRBJ2-2; D not resolved. CDR1 and CDR2 (germline): SQVTM, ANQGSEA. CDR3 length: 14 amino acids. The V gene lost 4 bases and the J gene lost 0 bases, with 9 bases spanning the gap. In nucleotides, the CDR3 is TGCAGCGTTGCGAGTAACCCGAACACCGGGGAGCTGTTTTTT. Translated, it gives CSVASNPNTGELFF.

The chain links TRBV5-1 to TRBJ2-7; D remains ambiguous. The V end was cut by 0 bases, the J end by 6 bases, with 16 bases between. The CDR3 covers 15 residues. Germline V gene lookup returns CDR1 SGHRS and CDR2 YFSETQ. The CDR3 loop is CASSLDRGSSSEQYF. The CDR3 DNA reads TGCGCCAGCAGCTTGGATCGCGGTAGTTCCAGCGAGCAGTACTTC.

Many counts were recorded for this clonotype. This chain connects TRBV12-3 or TRBV12-4 to TRBJ2-6; D is tentatively TRBD1 or TRBD2 (5 bases each). V shed 5 bases and J shed 1 base, with 9 bases lying between them. This CDR3 is built from 15 residues. The DNA of the CDR3 is TGTGCCAGCAGTCCGGGACGTTCTGGGGCCAACGTCCTGACTTTC. Amino acids: CASSPGRSGANVLTF.